One sample yielded the 30 T cell receptor beta chains listed below, sequenced in a study of graft-versus-host responses after intestinal transplantation. No antigens are known for them. Sequencing was performed with immunoSEQ multiplex PCR; in TCRdb, only in-frame clones are kept and a portion is missing. This table holds some 140,000 clones, around 94% found once. Sequenced here: unstimulated CD4+ T cells sorted from spleen or lymph node cells, sampled before intestinal transplant. These receptors were obtained from a human donor who received an intestinal transplant.

CDR3 sequence: CASSWEQETQYF. The CDR3 DNA reads TGTGCCAGCAGCTGGGAACAAGAGACCCAGTACTTC. V is TRBV11-2 and J is TRBJ2-5; D ambiguous. V was clipped by 4 bases and J by 2 bases, with 5 bases between them. The CDR3 runs to 12 residues. Germline V lookup: CDR1 SGHAT, CDR2 FQNNGV. Full variable domain (remainder filled in from reference TRBV11-2 and TRBJ2-5): EAGVAQSPRYKIIEKRQSVAFWCNPISGHATLYWYQQILGQGPKLLIQFQNNGVVDDSQLPKDRFSAERLKGVDSTLKIQPAKLEDSAVYLCASSWEQETQYFGPGTRLLVL.

The V and J genes are TRBV7-9 and TRBJ1-1; D is perhaps TRBD1 (5 bases). CDR3 length equals 14 residues. V gave up 1 base and J gave up 5 bases, with 11 bases separating them. Germline assignment: CDR1 SEHNR and CDR2 FQNEAQ (reference sequence). Here the CDR3 reads CASSLGQMGTEAFF. The CDR3 DNA is TGTGCCAGCAGCTTAGGACAGATGGGGACTGAAGCTTTCTTT.

The V call is TRBV6-6, the J call TRBJ2-5; D may correspond to TRBD1 or TRBD2 (5 bases each). V was shortened by 2 bases and J by 5 bases, with 9 bases between the two germline ends. From germline, CDR1 is MNHNY and CDR2 SVGAGI (reference sequence). This CDR3 has 13 residues. The CDR3 DNA reads as TGTGCCAGCAGTTACACGGGGCGGGAGACCCAGTACTTC. This codes for CASSYTGRETQYF.

This chain uses TRBV29-1 with TRBJ1-4; no definite D call. V gave up 6 bases and J gave up 7 bases, with 12 bases separating them. The CDR3 length is 12 residues. Germline CDR1 is SQVTM and CDR2 is ANQGSEA. The CDR3 DNA reads as TGCAGCGTCCTAGGACTGGGTGAAAAACTGTTTTTT. Encoded protein: CSVLGLGEKLFF.

This sequence joins TRBV4-2 and TRBJ2-7; TRBD2 agrees at 9 bases. The trim removed 1 base at V and 3 bases at J, leaving 10 bases unmatched. This CDR3 comprises 17 residues. Looked up from germline, CDR1 is LGHNA and CDR2 is YNFKEQ. CDR3 amino acids: CASSQAVLAGTLYEQYF. The CDR3 coding sequence is TGTGCCAGCAGCCAAGCGGTCCTAGCGGGGACCCTCTACGAGCAGTACTTC.

The rearrangement links TRBV27 to TRBJ2-2; D might be TRBD1 or TRBD2, each matching 5 bases. The CDR3 totals 15 residues. V lost 6 bases and J lost 5, with 16 bases in between. CDR1 and CDR2 from the germline V gene are MNHEY and SMNVEV (reference sequence). The CDR3 DNA is TGTGCCAGCAGCCCGCAGGGACGCGAGACCGGGGAGCTGTTTTTT. This codes for CASSPQGRETGELFF.

J is TRBJ1-3 and V is TRBV18; D might be TRBD1 (6 bases). The CDR3 length is 15 residues. Germline V gives CDR1 KGHSH, CDR2 LQKENI. The V end lost 6 bases, the J end lost 0 bases, and 12 bases lay between the germline ends. In nucleotides, the CDR3 is TGTGCCAGCTCCCGGACAGCAAGCTCTGGAAACACCATATATTTT. Its protein is CASSRTASSGNTIYF.

This clone was picked up a small number of times. This chain connects TRBV20-1 to TRBJ1-1; TRBD1 is a possible D gene (5 bases). Germline V gives CDR1 DFQATT, CDR2 SNEGSKA (reference sequence). There are 11 residues in the CDR3. Between the trimmed V and J ends, which lost 8 bases and 3 bases, there was a span of 10 bases. The CDR3 loop is CSSWGDTEAFF. The CDR3 DNA reads TGCAGTAGTTGGGGGGACACTGAAGCTTTCTTT.

The V call is TRBV6-5, the J call TRBJ2-7; D possibly corresponds to TRBD2 (5 bases). The CDR3 contains 15 residues. Trimming left V 5 bases short and J 2 bases short, with 16 bases between. Germline CDR1 reads MNHEY; CDR2 reads SVGAGI. The CDR3 nucleotides are TGTGCCAGCAGTGGTGGCAGCGAGAGGGCCTACGAGCAGTACTTC. This sequence encodes CASSGGSERAYEQYF.

This chain uses TRBV18 with TRBJ2-7; no reliable D call. CDR3 length: 13 amino acids. The V end was cut by 0 bases, the J end by 5 bases, with 8 bases between. The germline V gene encodes CDR1 KGHSH and CDR2 LQKENI. This CDR3 reads CASSPPTRHEQYF. The CDR3 DNA is TGTGCCAGCTCACCACCTACCCGGCACGAGCAGTACTTC. Together with reference TRBV18 and TRBJ2-7, the CDR3 gives the full variable domain: NAGVMQNPRHLVRRRGQEARLRCSPMKGHSHVYWYRQLPEEGLKFMVYLQKENIIDESGMPKERFSAEFPKEGPSILRIQQVVRGDSAAYFCASSPPTRHEQYFGPGTRLTVT.

This clone was detected once. The chain employs TRBV19 and TRBJ2-3; D assignment may be TRBD1 or TRBD2 (6 bases each). CDR3 length: 16 residues. The V and J ends lost 4 bases and 1 base respectively, with 15 bases between them. Germline V gives CDR1 LNHDA, CDR2 SQIVND (reference sequence). CDR3 loop: CASSTPRGRGTDTQYF. The CDR3 DNA reads as TGTGCCAGTAGTACCCCCCGGGGGCGCGGCACAGATACGCAGTATTTT.

This clone occurred once. The chain couples TRBV9 to TRBJ1-3; D possibly corresponds to TRBD1 (6 bases). The germline CDR1 and CDR2 sequences are SGDLS and YYNGEE. Trimming removed 4 bases from V and 0 bases from J, with 11 bases in between. The CDR3 extends over 15 amino acids. The CDR3 spells CASSLQGISGNTIYF. The CDR3 nucleotides read TGTGCCAGCAGCCTTCAGGGGATCTCTGGAAACACCATATATTTT.

The chain couples TRBV2 to TRBJ2-5, with D possibly matching TRBD2 (7 bases). V lost 7 bases and J 0 bases, leaving 9 bases between the germline ends. CDR3 length: 13 amino acids. Germline loops: CDR1 SNHLY, CDR2 FYNNEI. CDR3 bases: TGTGCCAGCAAGCGGGACAACCAAGAGACCCAGTACTTC. It is translated as CASKRDNQETQYF.

The chain uses TRBV7-9 and TRBJ1-2, with 10 bases matching TRBD1. The CDR3 totals 16 residues. Trimming at V came to 3 bases and at J to 4 bases, leaving 8 bases not matched to a gene. The germline V gene encodes CDR1 SEHNR and CDR2 FQNEAQ (reference sequence). The CDR3 DNA follows: TGTGCCAGCAGCTTCACCGGGACAGGGGCCACCTATGGCTACACCTTC. This translates into CASSFTGTGATYGYTF.

The chain links TRBV9 to TRBJ1-1; unclear D gene. This CDR3 has 13 amino acids. Germline CDR1 is SGDLS and CDR2 is YYNGEE. V gave up 5 bases and J gave up 5 bases, with 13 bases separating them. This chain's CDR3 is CASSLGRETEAFF. CDR3 sequence (DNA): TGTGCCAGCAGTTTGGGGAGGGAAACTGAAGCTTTCTTT.

The J gene is TRBJ1-5, the V gene TRBV6-1, with unresolved D. V lost 6 bases and J 4 bases, leaving 13 bases between the germline ends. CDR1 is MNHNS and CDR2 is SASEGT in the germline V gene. This CDR3 spans 14 amino acids. CDR3 bases: TGTGCCAGCAGCCCGGTGAGCAGGAATCAGCCCCAGCATTTT. This translates into CASSPVSRNQPQHF.

The rearrangement uses TRBV4-1 and TRBJ2-5; no firm D call. CDR1 MGHRA and CDR2 YSYEKL come from the germline V gene. CDR3 length: 13 amino acids. V was cut by 1 base and J by 5 bases, with 8 bases left in between. CDR3 nucleotide sequence: TGCGCCAGCAGCCAAGTTTCCCGCGAGACCCAGTACTTC. Protein sequence: CASSQVSRETQYF.

V gene TRBV5-1 combines with J gene TRBJ2-5; D tentatively fits TRBD1 or TRBD2 (5 bases each). Germline V lookup: CDR1 SGHRS, CDR2 YFSETQ. The germline V and J ends were trimmed by 1 base and 1 base, with 14 bases remaining between them. The CDR3 loop spans 16 amino acids. CDR3 protein: CASSLSARGPQETQYF. The CDR3 DNA is TGCGCCAGCAGCTTGTCTGCCCGGGGCCCCCAAGAGACCCAGTACTTC.

The chain recombines TRBV7-9 with TRBJ1-1, with D hard to call. Looked up from germline, CDR1 is SEHNR and CDR2 is FQNEAQ (reference sequence). The CDR3 has 15 amino acids. Trimming left V 7 bases short and J 4 bases short, with 19 bases between. CDR3 sequence: CASTAVTLSSTEAFF. The DNA for the CDR3 is TGTGCCAGCACCGCGGTGACGTTATCTAGCACTGAAGCTTTCTTT.

The chain combines TRBV7-8 with TRBJ1-5; D unclear. The length of the CDR3 is 16 residues. CDR1 SGHVS and CDR2 FQNEAQ come from the germline V gene. Trimming pared 5 bases from V and 3 bases from J, leaving 17 bases between. The CDR3 DNA reads TGTGCCAGCAGCCCAAGGGCTTTGGGCCCCAATCAGCCCCAGCATTTT. Translation: CASSPRALGPNQPQHF.

The chain combines TRBV10-3 with TRBJ2-5; TRBD2 matches 11 bases. The CDR3 length is 14 residues. Unmatched junction bases numbered 1, after V lost 4 bases and J lost 3 bases. Per germline, CDR1 ENHRY and CDR2 SYGVKD. The CDR3 DNA follows: TGTGCCATCAGTGGTAGCGGGGGGGAAGAGACCCAGTACTTC. It translates to CAISGSGGEETQYF.

The chain joins TRBV19 to TRBJ1-2, with D unclear. V was cut by 5 bases and J by 8 bases, with 15 bases left in between. This CDR3 contains 13 residues. The germline CDR1 and CDR2 sequences are LNHDA and SQIVND (reference sequence). The CDR3 DNA sequence: TGTGCCAGTAGTCAAGGATTCTTTGAGGGCTACACCTTC. This sequence encodes CASSQGFFEGYTF.

CDR3 bases: TGTGCCTGGACCGGCGAAGGGGGGGCTCCCTCGCGCTACACCTTC. Amino acids: CAWTGEGGAPSRYTF. The chain has TRBV30 and TRBJ1-2, with a possible D match to TRBD1 (6 bases). Germline lookup yields CDR1 GTSNPN and CDR2 SVGIG (reference sequence). This CDR3 has 15 amino acids. Trimming removed 4 bases from V and 9 bases from J, with 24 bases in between.

This chain joins TRBV6-5 and TRBJ2-1, with 8 bases fitting TRBD2. This CDR3 is 15 amino acids long. Germline V gene sequence: CDR1 MNHEY, CDR2 SVGAGI. V lost 4 bases, J lost 3 bases, and 5 bases stayed unmatched. CDR3 sequence: CASSSRGDHYNEQFF. The CDR3 bases are TGTGCCAGCAGTTCGCGGGGGGACCACTACAATGAGCAGTTCTTC.

The V and J genes are TRBV6-1 and TRBJ1-6; D is unclear. The germline V and J ends were trimmed by 6 bases and 7 bases, with 16 bases remaining between them. Germline V lookup: CDR1 MNHNS, CDR2 SASEGT. This CDR3 is built from 15 residues. The CDR3 nucleotides read TGTGCCAGCAGCGTCGTGGGTACTTTCAATTCACCCCTCCACTTT. The encoded protein is CASSVVGTFNSPLHF.

The rearrangement links TRBV25-1 to TRBJ2-3; 10 bases map to TRBD2. V shed 5 bases and J 7 bases; nucleotides not matched to a gene: 12. Germline V gives CDR1 MGHDK, CDR2 SYGVNS. The CDR3 has 16 residues. The DNA of the CDR3 is TGTGCCAGCAGTTTATCTAGCGGGGGCTACATAAATACGCAGTATTTT. Protein: CASSLSSGGYINTQYF.

This chain uses TRBV18 with TRBJ2-5; D not certain. The germline V gene has CDR1 KGHSH and CDR2 LQKENI. V lost 3 bases and J lost 1, with 3 bases in between. CDR3 length equals 12 residues. The CDR3, as DNA: TGTGCCAGCTCACCGGTCCAAGAGACCCAGTACTTC. Residues: CASSPVQETQYF.

This clone was seen just once. The gene calls are TRBV7-9 and TRBJ1-4; D perhaps matches TRBD1 (5 bases). The CDR3 extends over 15 amino acids. V was trimmed by 5 bases and J by 5 bases, leaving 15 bases between them. Germline values: CDR1 SEHNR, CDR2 FQNEAQ (reference sequence). The CDR3 DNA follows: TGTGCCAGCAGCCCCGGACACCGAGAAAATGAAAAACTGTTTTTT. This codes for CASSPGHRENEKLFF.

The chain has TRBV9 and TRBJ1-4; TRBD1 matches at 10 bases. The CDR3 has 14 residues. J was trimmed by 9 bases and V by 3 bases; bases with no gene match: 5. In germline, CDR1 is SGDLS, CDR2 YYNGEE. This chain's CDR3 is CASSGGQGFQKLFF. The CDR3 region has the DNA TGTGCCAGCAGCGGGGGACAGGGGTTTCAAAAACTGTTTTTT.

The chain has TRBV11-1 and TRBJ2-2; D is ambiguous. V was shortened by 4 bases and J by 0 bases, with 12 bases between the two germline ends. The germline CDR1 and CDR2 sequences are SGHAT and FQDESV (reference sequence). The CDR3 sequence is 16 residues long. CDR3 DNA: TGTGCCAGCAGCTCCCTACAGCGTTCGAACACCGGGGAGCTGTTTTTT. This translates into CASSSLQRSNTGELFF.